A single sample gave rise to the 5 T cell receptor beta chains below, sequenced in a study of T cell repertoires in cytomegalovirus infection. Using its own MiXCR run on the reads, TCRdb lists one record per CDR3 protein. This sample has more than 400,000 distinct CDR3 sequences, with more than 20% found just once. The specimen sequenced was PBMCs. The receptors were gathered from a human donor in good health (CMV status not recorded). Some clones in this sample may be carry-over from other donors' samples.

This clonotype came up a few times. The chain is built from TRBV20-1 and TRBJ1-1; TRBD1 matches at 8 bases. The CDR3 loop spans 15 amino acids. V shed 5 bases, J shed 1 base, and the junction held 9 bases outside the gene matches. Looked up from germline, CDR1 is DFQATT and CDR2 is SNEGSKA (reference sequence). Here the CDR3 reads CSAEYRGKSNTEAFF. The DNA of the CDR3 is TGCAGTGCTGAATACAGGGGGAAGTCGAACACTGAAGCTTTCTTT.

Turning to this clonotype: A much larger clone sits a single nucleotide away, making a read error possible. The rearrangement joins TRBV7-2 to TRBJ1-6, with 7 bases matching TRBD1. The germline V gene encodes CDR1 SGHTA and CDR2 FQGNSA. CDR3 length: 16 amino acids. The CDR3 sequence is CATRQGGSLVSSSLHF. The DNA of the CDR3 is TGTGCCACCAGACAGGGAGGTTCTCTGGTTTCTTCATCCCTCCACTTT. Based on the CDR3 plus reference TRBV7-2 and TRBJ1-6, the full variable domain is GAGVSQSPSNKVTEKGKDVELRCDPISGHTALYWYRQSLGQGLEFLIYFQGNSAPDKSGLPSDRFSAERTGGSVSTLTIQRTQQEDSAVYLCATRQGGSLVSSSLHFGNGTRLTVT.

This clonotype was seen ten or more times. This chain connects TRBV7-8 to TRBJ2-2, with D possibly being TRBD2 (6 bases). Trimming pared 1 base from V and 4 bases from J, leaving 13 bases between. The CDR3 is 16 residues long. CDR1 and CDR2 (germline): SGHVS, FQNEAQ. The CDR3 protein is CASSLGVGGLTGELFF. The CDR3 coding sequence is TGTGCCAGCAGCTTAGGAGTCGGGGGACTCACCGGGGAGCTGTTTTTT.

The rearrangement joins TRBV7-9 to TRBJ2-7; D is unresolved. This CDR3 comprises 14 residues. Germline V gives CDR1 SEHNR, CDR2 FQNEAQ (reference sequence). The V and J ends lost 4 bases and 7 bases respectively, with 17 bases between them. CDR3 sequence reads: CASSSPLPPKEQYF. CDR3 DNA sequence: TGTGCCAGCAGCTCACCCTTACCGCCGAAGGAGCAGTACTTC.

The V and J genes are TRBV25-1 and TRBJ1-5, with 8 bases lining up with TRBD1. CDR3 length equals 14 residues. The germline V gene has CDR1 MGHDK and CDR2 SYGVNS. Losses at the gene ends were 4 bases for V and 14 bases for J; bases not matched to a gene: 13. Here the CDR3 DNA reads TGTGCCAGCAGTGCGACAGGGGTCCCCACTCCCAAGCATTTT. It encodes CASSATGVPTPKHF.